This TCR beta chain was found in a study of Tregs in tolerant kidney transplant recipients. Assay: immunoSEQ multiplex PCR; the TCRdb copy retains only in-frame clones and omits some. The sample gives about 94,000 clones, under 95% of which show up once; approximately 0.5% is in the top ten. The CDR3 runs 14 residues. V was pared by 3 bases and J by 4 bases, with 12 bases between. CDR1 is LNHDA and CDR2 is SQIVND in the germline V gene (reference sequence). The material was CD4+ T cells from blood, obtained before the transplant. The receptor was derived from a human donor who received a combined kidney and bone marrow transplant. The genes are TRBV19 and TRBJ1-2, with D possibly TRBD1 on 5 matching bases. As DNA, the CDR3 is TGTGCCAGTAGTATTACCAGGGCAACCTATGGCTACACCTTC. Encoded protein: CASSITRATYGYTF.